This T cell receptor beta chain was sequenced during a study of T cell clonality in common variable immunodeficiency. Equal genomic DNA amounts from CVID and control samples were sequenced. Method: immunoSEQ multiplex PCR; TCRdb's copy keeps in-frame clones and lacks some. The repertoire consists of approximately 50,000 clones, none detected only once. Overall study findings and caveats: CVID patient heterogeneity limited repertoire-clinical complication correlations. TCRbeta clonality was increased in CVID versus healthy controls.

Donors gave about 5 to 8 ml heparinized peripheral whole blood. The CDR3 runs to 15 residues. Germline CDR1 is SGHTA and CDR2 is FQGTGA. The junction had 10 bases not matched to a gene; V was cut back by 6 bases and J by 6 bases. This clone showed up just a few times. The antigen remains undetermined. The read is 3 residues too short to cover the CDR3 end, so that end is filled in from the germline J gene. This chain joins TRBV7-3 and TRBJ2-1; 8 bases map to TRBD2. Specimen: peripheral blood mononuclear cells. The TCR comes from a person aged 18 to 75 in good health. The sequenced part of the CDR3 DNA is TGTGCCAGCAGATCGAGCGGGAGTCTCATCAATGAG. It is translated as CASRSSGSLINE. The full CDR3 sequence reads CASRSSGSLINEQFF.